The rows below give T cell receptor beta chains drawn from one sample of a study of blood T cell repertoires in COVID-19. Libraries were prepared by immunoSEQ multiplex PCR; TCRdb keeps only in-frame clonotypes and omits some of them. The sample includes about 98,000 clones, over 70% seen only once; the top ten take around 4%. The sequenced sample consisted of peripheral blood. The receptor source for this set is a man aged 55 to 70 with acute or convalescent COVID-19. Both conserved end residues are part of each CDR3. Clone size is not always given. Where it is, it says once, few, many or a class for expanded clones.

CDR3aa: CASSPDSRTTGELFF
j_gene: TRBJ2-2
v_gene: TRBV18
abundance: -

CDR3aa: CASSPGQGTQNTEAFF
j_gene: TRBJ1-1
v_gene: TRBV4-1
abundance: -

CDR3aa: CASSGQFFYGYTF
j_gene: TRBJ1-2
v_gene: TRBV5-5
abundance: -

CDR3aa: CASSYLQGNGELFF
j_gene: TRBJ2-2
v_gene: TRBV6-2/TRBV6-3
abundance: -

CDR3aa: CAWSFTGIQPQHF
j_gene: TRBJ1-5
v_gene: TRBV30
abundance: few

CDR3aa: CATFFNEKLFF
j_gene: TRBJ1-4
v_gene: TRBV27
abundance: -

CDR3aa: CASSRLAGAYNEQFF
j_gene: TRBJ2-1
v_gene: TRBV3-1/TRBV3-2
abundance: -

CDR3aa: CASSLGSVYGYTF
j_gene: TRBJ1-2
v_gene: TRBV28
abundance: -

CDR3aa: CASSPRTGGRFGELFF
j_gene: TRBJ2-2
v_gene: TRBV7-2
abundance: -

CDR3aa: CASSLLGGLPSTDTQYF
j_gene: TRBJ2-3
v_gene: TRBV7-3
abundance: -

CDR3aa: CAWNLLAGETNEQFF
j_gene: TRBJ2-1
v_gene: TRBV30
abundance: -

CDR3aa: CASSTGQGQPQHF
j_gene: TRBJ1-5
v_gene: TRBV7-9
abundance: once

CDR3aa: CASSTTGYTEAFF
j_gene: TRBJ1-1
v_gene: TRBV6-5
abundance: -

CDR3aa: CATSRGGQGALQETQYF
j_gene: TRBJ2-5
v_gene: TRBV15
abundance: -

CDR3aa: CASRSTQLAGVSNEQFF
j_gene: TRBJ2-1
v_gene: TRBV5-4
abundance: few

CDR3aa: CASSLRQGGTEAFF
j_gene: TRBJ1-1
v_gene: TRBV3-1/TRBV3-2
abundance: -

CDR3aa: CASSFYGTANQPQHF
j_gene: TRBJ1-5
v_gene: TRBV28
abundance: -

CDR3aa: CASSARTGDWAPQHF
j_gene: TRBJ1-5
v_gene: TRBV2
abundance: -

CDR3aa: CASSSRTGKEDTEAFF
j_gene: TRBJ1-1
v_gene: TRBV5-1
abundance: -

CDR3aa: CASSLEGQGYEQYF
j_gene: TRBJ2-7
v_gene: TRBV5-6
abundance: -

CDR3aa: CASSQDRLQGWEKLFF
j_gene: TRBJ1-4
v_gene: TRBV3-1/TRBV3-2
abundance: -

CDR3aa: CASSLAAQGAYEQYF
j_gene: TRBJ2-7
v_gene: TRBV7-6
abundance: -

CDR3aa: CASSPRRTADAGANVLTF
j_gene: TRBJ2-6
v_gene: TRBV6-6
abundance: once

CDR3aa: CAWSVLGGSGNTIYF
j_gene: TRBJ1-3
v_gene: TRBV30
abundance: -

CDR3aa: CASSLVRRRDTDTQYF
j_gene: TRBJ2-3
v_gene: TRBV11-3
abundance: -

CDR3aa: CATHPGNKNTEAFF
j_gene: TRBJ1-1
v_gene: TRBV5-1
abundance: -

CDR3aa: CATEGQGAAGYTF
j_gene: TRBJ1-2
v_gene: TRBV15
abundance: once

CDR3aa: CASSQNIGNTIYF
j_gene: TRBJ1-3
v_gene: TRBV14
abundance: -

CDR3aa: CASRTGALSYNEQFF
j_gene: TRBJ2-1
v_gene: TRBV19
abundance: -

CDR3aa: CAWRSGSYTF
j_gene: TRBJ1-2
v_gene: TRBV30
abundance: once

CDR3aa: CASSLGDFYNEQFF
j_gene: TRBJ2-1
v_gene: TRBV7-9
abundance: -

CDR3aa: CASSYATGLNTEAFF
j_gene: TRBJ1-1
v_gene: TRBV6-5
abundance: -

CDR3aa: CASSQMGTGESEKLFF
j_gene: TRBJ1-4
v_gene: TRBV3-1/TRBV3-2
abundance: -

CDR3aa: CASSLGAHANTEAFF
j_gene: TRBJ1-1
v_gene: TRBV5-8
abundance: -

CDR3aa: CASILAGGGNEQFF
j_gene: TRBJ2-1
v_gene: TRBV27
abundance: -

CDR3aa: CASQSQGTFVDIQYF
j_gene: TRBJ2-4
v_gene: TRBV2
abundance: -

CDR3aa: CASSLGGPQEQFF
j_gene: TRBJ2-1
v_gene: TRBV5-1
abundance: -

CDR3aa: CSGGTPKETQYF
j_gene: TRBJ2-5
v_gene: TRBV29-1
abundance: -

CDR3aa: CASRRTSGSSDTQYF
j_gene: TRBJ2-3
v_gene: TRBV7-9
abundance: -

CDR3aa: CASSLRSGRASGQPQHF
j_gene: TRBJ1-5
v_gene: TRBV5-8
abundance: -